The TCR beta chain under discussion was sequenced for a study of cytomegalovirus exposure and HLA in healthy donors. About the research overall: Counted in an early data release were some 81 million unique TCRs from HLA-typed donors.

Findings of the study overall: Being productive about 87% or about 30% of the time was typical of most TCR beta V segments in an earlier analysis.

Notes on this clone: Its antigen is unknown.

The PCR ran on 60 Vbeta and 13 Jbeta primers. Using immunoSEQ multiplex PCR, the repertoire was profiled, and TCRdb retains in-frame clones only, with some absent. Altogether some 190,000 clones are present, about three quarters being singletons, with the ten largest covering approximately 1.3%. The clonotype originates from a man aged 18 to 30 in good health and CMV-seronegative. Sequencing was performed on PBMCs.

This chain's CDR3 is CASRDSGRGDTQYF. The CDR3 DNA reads as TGCGCCAGCAGGGATAGCGGGAGGGGGGATACGCAGTATTTT. The J gene is TRBJ2-3, the V gene TRBV4-3; 11 positions match TRBD2. Per the germline V gene, CDR1 is LGHNA and CDR2 is YSLEER. CDR3 length: 14 residues. V gave up 6 bases and J gave up 6 bases; unmatched junction bases: 5.